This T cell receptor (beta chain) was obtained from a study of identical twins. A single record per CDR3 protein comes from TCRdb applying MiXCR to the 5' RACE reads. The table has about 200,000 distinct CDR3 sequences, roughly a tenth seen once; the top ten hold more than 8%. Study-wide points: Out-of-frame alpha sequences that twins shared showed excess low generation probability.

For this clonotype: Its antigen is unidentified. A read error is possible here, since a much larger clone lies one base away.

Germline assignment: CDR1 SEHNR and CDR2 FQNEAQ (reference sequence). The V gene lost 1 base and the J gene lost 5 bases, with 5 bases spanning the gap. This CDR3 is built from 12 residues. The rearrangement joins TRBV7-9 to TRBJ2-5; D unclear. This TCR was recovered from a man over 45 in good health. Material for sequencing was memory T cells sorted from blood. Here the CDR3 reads CASSLGPETQYF. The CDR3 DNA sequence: TGTGCCAGCAGCTTAGGTCCCGAGACCCAGTACTTC.